The 20 T cell receptor beta chains below all came from one sample that was sequenced in a study of somatic mutations in cytotoxic T cells in rheumatoid arthritis. Clones were sequenced by immunoSEQ multiplex PCR, and TCRdb holds only the in-frame ones, with some missing. The table records approximately 20,000 clones, more than 65% of them present only once. Sequencing input: CD8+ T cells sorted from blood. These receptors came from a woman aged 50 to 60 in good health.

This chain joins TRBV7-2 and TRBJ2-1; perhaps D is TRBD1 or TRBD2 (5 bases each). Germline V gene lookup returns CDR1 SGHTA and CDR2 FQGNSA. The CDR3 contains 13 residues. Trimming pared 4 bases from V and 8 bases from J, leaving 12 bases between. CDR3 amino acids: CASSSGPMDEQFF. The CDR3 coding sequence is TGTGCCAGCAGCTCGGGACCGATGGATGAGCAGTTCTTC.

V usage is TRBV11-2 and J usage is TRBJ1-2; 7 bases align to TRBD1. V shed 1 base, J shed 4 bases, and the junction held 12 bases outside the gene matches. The CDR3 length is 17 residues. In germline, CDR1 is SGHAT, CDR2 FQNNGV. The CDR3 coding sequence is TGTGCCAGCAGCTTAGGACCAAGACAGGGTCGCAGCTATGGCTACACCTTC. Encoded protein: CASSLGPRQGRSYGYTF.

V gene TRBV30 combines with J gene TRBJ2-7; 10 nucleotides match TRBD2. CDR1 is GTSNPN, CDR2 SVGIG, per germline (reference sequence). V lost 2 bases, J lost 7 bases, and 5 bases stayed unmatched. CDR3 size: 13 residues. This CDR3 reads CAWSRAGGREQYF. CDR3 bases: TGTGCCTGGAGTCGAGCGGGAGGGAGGGAGCAGTACTTC.

The genes are TRBV5-4 and TRBJ2-7; D ambiguous. The CDR3 totals 13 residues. Trimming shortened V by 0 bases and J by 5 bases, and 9 bases separated the two germline ends. Germline CDR1 SGHNT, CDR2 YYREEE (reference sequence). The CDR3 region is CASSLEGSHEQYF. The CDR3 nucleotides are TGTGCCAGCAGCTTGGAAGGGTCCCACGAGCAGTACTTC.

This clone was seen once. The V and J genes are TRBV19 and TRBJ2-7; D might be TRBD1 or TRBD2, each matching 5 bases. Trimming stripped 0 bases from V and 3 bases from J, with 18 bases between. Germline V gene data show CDR1 as LNHDA and CDR2 as SQIVND (reference sequence). CDR3 length equals 17 residues. The CDR3 reads CASSIDLSGQVNYEQYF. The CDR3 DNA is TGTGCCAGTAGTATAGATCTGTCGGGGCAGGTAAACTACGAGCAGTACTTC.

The rearrangement uses TRBV28 and TRBJ2-7; TRBD2 is a possible D gene (5 bases). CDR3 length: 14 amino acids. The V end lost 6 bases, the J end lost 4 bases, and 16 bases lay between the germline ends. From germline, CDR1 is MDHEN and CDR2 SYDVKM. The CDR3 region is CASRTHGLNYEQYF. The CDR3 coding sequence is TGTGCCAGCAGAACACACGGACTGAATTACGAGCAGTACTTC.

This chain links TRBV5-4 with TRBJ1-4, with D hard to call. The CDR3 length is 16 residues. The germline V gene encodes CDR1 SGHNT and CDR2 YYREEE (reference sequence). Between the trimmed V and J ends, which lost 0 bases and 5 bases, there was a span of 14 bases. DNA of the CDR3: TGTGCCAGCAGCTTGGAAAAGGGTGGGGAAAATGAAAAACTGTTTTTT. Its protein product is CASSLEKGGENEKLFF.

A few counts support this clone. The chain recombines TRBV9 with TRBJ2-2; D might be TRBD2 (5 bases). The CDR3 is made up of 14 amino acids. The V and J ends lost 3 bases and 6 bases respectively, with 12 bases between them. The germline V gene encodes CDR1 SGDLS and CDR2 YYNGEE. CDR3 region: CASSGAAGAGELFF. The CDR3 DNA is TGTGCCAGCAGCGGGGCTGCGGGTGCCGGGGAGCTGTTTTTT.

V gene TRBV7-8 combines with J gene TRBJ2-5; 14 bases are a match to TRBD2. Germline loops: CDR1 SGHVS, CDR2 FQNEAQ. The CDR3 is made up of 18 amino acids. J lost 4 bases, V lost 5 bases, and 12 bases had no gene match. The CDR3 protein is CASSRPTSGLAGGETQYF. In nucleotides, the CDR3 is TGTGCCAGCAGCCGCCCAACATCCGGACTAGCGGGAGGAGAGACCCAGTACTTC.

The genes are TRBV6-1 and TRBJ1-5; weak D call: TRBD1 (6 bases). Germline V lookup: CDR1 MNHNS, CDR2 SASEGT. V lost 2 bases to trimming and J lost 0 bases, with 14 bases between them. There are 17 residues in the CDR3. Written as DNA, the CDR3 is TGTGCCAGCAGTGAACTTTTCACAGGGAATAGCAATCAGCCCCAGCATTTT. Translated, it gives CASSELFTGNSNQPQHF.

This sequence joins TRBV15 and TRBJ2-1; 7 bases fit TRBD2. The CDR3 length is 16 residues. Per the germline V gene, CDR1 is LNHNV and CDR2 is YYDKDF (reference sequence). J gave up 0 bases and V 3 bases, and 5 bases lay outside the gene matches. The CDR3 loop reads CATSRLAVDSYNEQFF. In DNA form, the CDR3 reads TGTGCCACCAGCAGGCTAGCGGTCGACTCCTACAATGAGCAGTTCTTC.

CDR3: CASSSNKYYEQYF. For the CDR3, the DNA is TGTGCCAGCAGTTCTAACAAGTACTACGAGCAGTACTTC. The genes are TRBV28 and TRBJ2-7; D is undetermined. The CDR3 contains 13 residues. In germline, CDR1 is MDHEN, CDR2 SYDVKM. Trimming shortened V by 4 bases and J by 3 bases, and 10 bases separated the two germline ends.

The genes are TRBV4-3 and TRBJ1-5, with 9 bases fitting TRBD1. The CDR3 contains 15 residues. The trim removed 5 bases at V and 4 bases at J, leaving 6 bases unmatched. CDR1 and CDR2 (germline): LGHNA, YSLEER. CDR3 sequence (DNA): TGCGCCAGCAGCTTAAAGGGACAGGGAAATCAGCCCCAGCATTTT. Translated: CASSLKGQGNQPQHF.

The chain couples TRBV9 to TRBJ1-3, with TRBD1 matching over 7 bases. The CDR3 covers 15 residues. After removal of 0 bases from V and 2 bases from J, the junction contained 2 bases not matched to a gene. Germline V gives CDR1 SGDLS, CDR2 YYNGEE. This chain's CDR3 is CASSVEGAPGNTIYF. CDR3 DNA sequence: TGTGCCAGCAGCGTAGAGGGGGCTCCTGGAAACACCATATATTTT.

CDR3 bases: TGTGCCAGTAGCATGGGGGACAGGCGAAATGAGCAGTTCTTC. Translated: CASSMGDRRNEQFF. This chain joins TRBV19 and TRBJ2-1; 8 nucleotides align to TRBD1. The CDR3 extends over 14 amino acids. The V segment lost 6 bases and the J segment 7 bases; nucleotides outside the gene matches: 8. From germline, CDR1 is LNHDA and CDR2 SQIVND (reference sequence).

DNA for the CDR3: TGCGCCAGCAGCCAAGAAAGGAGGGGTCCTGAAGCTTTCTTT. Translation gives CASSQERRGPEAFF. V and J are TRBV4-1 and TRBJ1-1, with D maybe TRBD1 (5 bases). The ends were cut back, 0 bases at V and 6 bases at J, with 11 bases in the middle. This CDR3 has 14 residues. From germline, CDR1 is MGHRA and CDR2 YSYEKL.

The chain has TRBV29-1 and TRBJ2-1; tentatively, D is TRBD1 (6 bases). CDR1 is SQVTM and CDR2 is ANQGSEA in the germline V gene. The CDR3 loop spans 12 amino acids. V shed 4 bases and J shed 10 bases, with 14 bases lying between them. The CDR3 loop is CSVALTGMEQFF. CDR3 nucleotides: TGCAGCGTTGCCCTAACAGGGATGGAGCAGTTCTTC.

V gene TRBV28 combines with J gene TRBJ2-5, with 10 bases identical to TRBD2. The germline CDR1 and CDR2 sequences are MDHEN and SYDVKM. This CDR3 is built from 14 residues. The V and J ends lost 5 bases and 4 bases, in that order; junction bases with no gene match: 4. DNA of the CDR3: TGTGCCAGCAGTCCCCGGACTAGCGGAGAGACCCAGTACTTC. Translating it yields CASSPRTSGETQYF.

The chain has TRBV5-5 and TRBJ2-1; D unclear. Germline CDR1 and CDR2: SGHKS and YYEKEE (reference sequence). The germline V and J ends were trimmed by 8 bases and 9 bases, with 6 bases remaining between them. This CDR3 has 9 residues. The CDR3 spells CARGREQFF. CDR3 coding DNA: TGTGCCAGAGGACGTGAGCAGTTCTTC.

The chain uses TRBV7-2 and TRBJ2-1; 11 bases agree with TRBD2. The germline V gene encodes CDR1 SGHTA and CDR2 FQGNSA. Trimming at V came to 3 bases and at J to 6 bases, leaving 4 bases not matched to a gene. This CDR3 spans 15 amino acids. For the CDR3, the DNA is TGTGCCAGCAGCTTGGGTAGCGGGAGGGCCAATGAGCAGTTCTTC. The encoded protein is CASSLGSGRANEQFF.